This T cell receptor (beta chain) derives from a study of shared clonotypes between healthy human individuals. Study context: Researchers assigned three CD4 naive, three CD4 memory, two CD8 naive and one CD8 memory plate to each donor. Study observations and caveats: Non-shared clonotypes displayed generation probabilities falling below those of clonotypes present in all four donors.

Notes on this clone: Its antigen is undetermined.

Donors comprised only Caucasian adults living in Nashville, Tennessee. Per the germline V gene, CDR1 is SGHRS and CDR2 is YFSETQ. Trimming took 7 bases from V and 1 from J; bases not matched to a gene: 0. The CDR3 extends over 13 amino acids. The repertoire was sequenced with immunoSEQ multiplex PCR; TCRdb's copy has only in-frame clones and lacks some. The data contain some 2,100,000 clones, around 95% of them singletons. The source is a man aged 18-30 years in good health. Input material: naive CD4+ T cells sorted from blood. As for subset: CD45RA+ positively selected. The rearrangement links TRBV5-1 to TRBJ2-3; 10 bases map to TRBD1. The CDR3 DNA reads TGCGCCAGCGGACAGGGGGGCACAGATACGCAGTATTTT. Amino acid sequence: CASGQGGTDTQYF.